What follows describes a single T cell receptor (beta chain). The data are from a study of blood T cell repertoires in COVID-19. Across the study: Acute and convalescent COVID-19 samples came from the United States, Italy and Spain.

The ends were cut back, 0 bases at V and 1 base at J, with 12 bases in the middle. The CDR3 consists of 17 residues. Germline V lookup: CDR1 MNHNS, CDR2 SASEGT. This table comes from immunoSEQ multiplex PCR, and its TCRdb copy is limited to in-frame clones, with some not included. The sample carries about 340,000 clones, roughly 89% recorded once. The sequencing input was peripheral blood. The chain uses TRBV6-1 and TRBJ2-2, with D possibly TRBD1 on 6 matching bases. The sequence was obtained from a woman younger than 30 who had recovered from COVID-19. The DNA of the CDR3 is TGTGCCAGCAGTGAAGCGCTTCGAGGGGGGAACACCGGGGAGCTGTTTTTT. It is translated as CASSEALRGGNTGELFF.